This TCR beta chain was found in a study of T cells in Graves' hyperthyroidism and ophthalmopathy. Turning to the study itself: Before any treatment, at initial diagnosis, peripheral blood was collected.

Many counts were recorded for this clonotype. Per the germline V gene, CDR1 is DFQATT and CDR2 is SNEGSKA (reference sequence). The CDR3 sequence is 15 residues long. V lost 3 bases to trimming and J lost 9 bases; unmatched junction nucleotides: 15. Amplified TCR beta CDR3 regions derived from RNA transcripts. Using the HTBI primer set, a first-round RT-PCR was run on the TCR CDR3. TCRdb analysed the multiplex PCR reads with MiXCR anew, one entry per CDR3 protein. The sample lists approximately 400,000 distinct CDR3 sequences, roughly 14% occurring once. The gene calls are TRBV20-1 and TRBJ2-5, with 8 bases fitting TRBD2. The specimen sequenced was blood. The TCR was taken from a woman aged 18-35 years with Graves' hyperthyroidism that later progressed to Graves' ophthalmopathy. The CDR3 protein is CSASSLAEPQGAQYF. Written as DNA, the CDR3 is TGCAGTGCTAGCTCACTAGCGGAGCCACAAGGGGCCCAGTACTTC.